These 22 T cell receptor beta chains originate from one sample sequenced in a study of T cells in Graves' hyperthyroidism and ophthalmopathy (dated by TCRdb to about 2019). Library method: multiplex PCR. Data came from an Illumina HiSeq 2000. TCR beta CDR3 regions were amplified from RNA transcripts. The first round of RT-PCR for the TCR CDR3 was performed with the HTBI primer set and the Qiagen OneStep RT-PCR kit. TCRdb's own reprocessing of the public reads used fastp at Q25 and MiXCR and kept productive beta chains. Every entry covers one CDR3 protein and lists the most common genes and DNA from its rows. The sample table shows about 340,000 distinct CDR3 sequences, and about 21% are seen once. Together, the top ten hold less than 65% of the sample. Source material: blood. These receptors all stem from a woman in her fifties or sixties with Graves' hyperthyroidism.

This clonotype was seen repeatedly, ten times or more. This chain joins TRBV30 and TRBJ1-3, with D unclear. Germline V gene lookup returns CDR1 GTSNPN and CDR2 SVGIG (reference sequence). CDR3 size: 11 residues. The germline V and J ends were trimmed by 5 bases and 2 bases, with 4 bases remaining between them. The CDR3 here is CAWETGNTIYF. Here the CDR3 DNA reads TGTGCCTGGGAGACTGGAAACACCATATATTTT.

Many counts were recorded for this clonotype. The rearrangement links TRBV27 to TRBJ2-1; 7 bases align to TRBD1. The CDR3 covers 16 residues. Germline V gives CDR1 MNHEY, CDR2 SMNVEV (reference sequence). V lost 6 bases and J lost 3; bases outside the gene matches: 11. The CDR3 protein is CASRPTGTVSYNEQFF. DNA for the CDR3: TGTGCCAGCAGACCGACCGGGACAGTGAGCTACAATGAGCAGTTCTTC.

Ten or more counts support this clonotype. The V call is TRBV2, the J call TRBJ1-4; no definite D call. Germline V lookup: CDR1 SNHLY, CDR2 FYNNEI. The CDR3 sequence is 14 residues long. With 6 bases removed from V and 0 bases from J, the gap between germline ends came to 8 bases. The CDR3, as DNA: TGTGCCAGCAGAAGGGCGACAACTAATGAAAAACTGTTTTTT. Protein: CASRRATTNEKLFF.

This clonotype was seen at least ten times. This rearrangement joins TRBV28 to TRBJ2-5; D is perhaps TRBD2 (6 bases). The CDR3 has 19 residues. The V gene's germline CDR1 is MDHEN and CDR2 SYDVKM. The V gene lost 6 bases and the J gene lost 0 bases, with 26 bases spanning the gap. CDR3 DNA sequence: TGTGCCAGCAGATCCCGGCCACCCCGCGGGGCAGCCAACCAAGAGACCCAGTACTTC. This encodes CASRSRPPRGAANQETQYF.

This clonotype occurred a few times. This chain connects TRBV30 to TRBJ1-3, with D tentatively TRBD1 (5 bases). Between the trimmed V and J ends, which lost 4 bases and 1 base, there was a span of 11 bases. The CDR3 length is 14 residues. In germline, CDR1 is GTSNPN, CDR2 SVGIG (reference sequence). The CDR3 reads CAWTRGVSGNTIYF. CDR3 nucleotide sequence: TGTGCCTGGACCCGAGGGGTGTCTGGAAACACCATATATTTT.

As concerns this clonotype: This may stem from a read error, because a much larger clone lies one nucleotide away. This chain joins TRBV5-1 and TRBJ2-3; 13 bases are a match to TRBD2. The ends lost 1 base at V and 4 bases at J; junction bases unmatched: 3. The CDR3 is 16 amino acids. Germline CDR1 and CDR2: SGHRS and YFSETQ. The CDR3 reads CASSLRTSGSSDTQYF. CDR3 nucleotides: TGCGCCAGCAGCTTGCGGACTAGCGGGAGCTCAGATACGCAGTATTTT.

This clonotype was seen a few times. This sequence joins TRBV12-3 or TRBV12-4 and TRBJ2-5; 15 nucleotides align to TRBD2. The CDR3 loop spans 17 amino acids. With 2 bases clipped from V and 5 bases from J, the junction kept 6 bases outside the gene matches. In DNA, the CDR3 is TGTGCCAGCAGTTTACCCGGACTAGCGGGGGGGCCGGAGACCCAGTACTTC. The encoded protein is CASSLPGLAGGPETQYF.

This clonotype was found many times. CDR3: CSGFRQLPNTEAFF. CDR3 nucleotides: TGCAGCGGTTTTCGTCAACTGCCGAACACTGAAGCTTTCTTT. The rearrangement joins TRBV29-1 to TRBJ1-1; D is undetermined. V was shortened by 7 bases and J by 1 base, with 16 bases between the two germline ends. The CDR3 runs 14 residues. Germline V gene data show CDR1 as SQVTM and CDR2 as ANQGSEA.

This chain connects TRBV12-3 or TRBV12-4 to TRBJ1-2; unclear D gene. This CDR3 contains 12 residues. Trimming shortened V by 6 bases and J by 1 base, and 6 bases separated the two germline ends. The CDR3 nucleotides are TGTGCCAGCAGAGGGCTTAACTATGGCTACACCTTC. Protein product: CASRGLNYGYTF.

This clonotype was detected a few times. The V gene is TRBV28, the J gene TRBJ1-2; TRBD1 aligns across 7 bases. Trimming took 2 bases from V and 8 from J; bases not matched to a gene: 8. Germline lookup yields CDR1 MDHEN and CDR2 SYDVKM. There are 14 residues in the CDR3. Here the CDR3 reads CASSLLGGSSGYTF. In nucleotides, the CDR3 is TGTGCCAGCAGTTTACTAGGGGGCTCCAGCGGCTACACCTTC.

J is TRBJ1-4 and V is TRBV20-1, with D perhaps TRBD1 (6 bases). V was trimmed by 0 bases and J by 8 bases, leaving 13 bases between them. This CDR3 comprises 14 residues. The V gene's germline CDR1 is DFQATT and CDR2 SNEGSKA (reference sequence). Here the CDR3 reads CSARDRGAEEKLFF. The DNA of the CDR3 is TGCAGTGCTAGAGATCGGGGGGCAGAAGAAAAACTGTTTTTT.

This clonotype came up many times. V is TRBV11-2 and J is TRBJ2-3; 10 nucleotides match TRBD2. Unmatched junction bases numbered 4, after V lost 6 bases and J lost 1 base. The length of the CDR3 is 15 residues. Germline V CDR1 and CDR2: SGHAT, FQNNGV. In DNA, the CDR3 is TGTGCCAGCAGTGGAGGGACTAGCGGCACAGATACGCAGTATTTT. Its translation: CASSGGTSGTDTQYF.

This clonotype was seen repeatedly, ten times or more. This rearrangement joins TRBV2 to TRBJ1-4; D uncertain. The germline CDR1 and CDR2 sequences are SNHLY and FYNNEI. V lost 3 bases and J 2 bases, leaving 13 bases between the germline ends. This CDR3 spans 16 amino acids. Here the CDR3 DNA reads TGTGCCAGCAGTGAGGCCAGACTTGGGACTAATGAAAAACTGTTTTTT. Its protein is CASSEARLGTNEKLFF.

This clonotype has ten or more counts. The chain combines TRBV27 with TRBJ2-6, with a weak D call TRBD1 (5 bases). CDR1 is MNHEY, CDR2 SMNVEV, per germline (reference sequence). V was cut by 5 bases and J by 0 bases, with 8 bases left in between. This CDR3 spans 15 amino acids. The DNA for the CDR3 is TGTGCCAGCAGTCACCAGGGCTCTGGGGCCAACGTCCTGACTTTC. This gives the protein CASSHQGSGANVLTF.

To note about this clonotype: An end of the junction does not agree with germline; a read error may underlie this. This rearrangement joins TRBV20-1 to TRBJ1-5; D remains unclear. Germline V gene lookup returns CDR1 DFQATT and CDR2 SNEGSKA (reference sequence). This CDR3 contains 14 residues. For the CDR3, the DNA is TGCAGTGCTAGGGCGGGAGTTAGCAATCAGCCCCAGCATTTC. Its protein product is CSARAGVSNQPQHF.

At least ten counts were recorded for this clonotype. J is TRBJ1-2 and V is TRBV19, with D perhaps matching TRBD1 (5 bases). Germline V gene sequence: CDR1 LNHDA, CDR2 SQIVND (reference sequence). The CDR3 consists of 15 residues. Between the trimmed V and J ends, which lost 4 bases and 6 bases, there was a span of 18 bases. The CDR3 DNA reads TGTGCCAGTAGTACCCCGTGGCAGGGTGGCCATGGCTACACCTTC. It yields the protein CASSTPWQGGHGYTF.

This chain uses TRBV2 with TRBJ1-6; D is undetermined. This CDR3 is built from 15 residues. Trimming shortened V by 7 bases and J by 0 bases, and 10 bases separated the two germline ends. Germline CDR1 is SNHLY and CDR2 is FYNNEI. The CDR3 DNA follows: TGTGCCAGCAAGGGCGAAAGCTCCTATAATTCACCCCTCCACTTT. This encodes CASKGESSYNSPLHF.

The rearrangement uses TRBV7-6 and TRBJ1-3; TRBD1 matches 7 bases. The V gene's germline CDR1 is SGHVS and CDR2 FNYEAQ. V was pared by 0 bases and J by 0 bases, with 2 bases of the junction left unmatched. The length of the CDR3 is 16 residues. The CDR3 protein is CASSLATGASGNTIYF. The CDR3 coding sequence is TGTGCCAGCAGCTTAGCTACAGGGGCCTCTGGAAACACCATATATTTT.

The gene calls are TRBV19 and TRBJ2-2; TRBD2 matches at 15 bases. J lost 5 bases, V lost 10 bases, and 5 bases had no gene match. CDR1 is LNHDA, CDR2 SQIVND, per germline (reference sequence). The CDR3 is made up of 15 amino acids. CDR3 in amino acids: CATRGTSGGTGELFF. The CDR3 bases are TGTGCCACCCGAGGGACTAGCGGGGGGACCGGGGAGCTGTTTTTT.

The chain joins TRBV6-5 to TRBJ2-1, with D tentatively TRBD2 (6 bases). V was shortened by 4 bases and J by 2 bases, with 12 bases between the two germline ends. This CDR3 is 15 amino acids long. Germline V gene data show CDR1 as MNHEY and CDR2 as SVGAGI. The CDR3 sequence is CASSSPGGAYNEQFF. The DNA for the CDR3 is TGTGCCAGCAGTTCCCCTGGCGGGGCCTACAATGAGCAGTTCTTC.

In its sample, this clonotype was seen many times. The CDR3, as DNA: TGCGCCAGCAGAGGCGGACTAGCGGGGCAGGCAGATACGCAGTATTTT. Translated: CASRGGLAGQADTQYF. The J gene is TRBJ2-3, the V gene TRBV5-1, with 12 bases matching TRBD2. Germline CDR1 SGHRS, CDR2 YFSETQ. With 5 bases clipped from V and 4 bases from J, the junction kept 8 bases outside the gene matches. The CDR3 consists of 16 residues.

In this sample, this clonotype turned up a few times. The chain recombines TRBV12-3 or TRBV12-4 with TRBJ2-3; 7 bases align to TRBD1. V dropped 6 bases and J dropped 14; count of bases not matched to a gene: 20. This CDR3 has 15 residues. CDR3 protein: CASSRYRGDDPMLYF. For the CDR3, the DNA is TGTGCCAGCAGCCGATACAGGGGAGATGACCCGATGCTGTATTTT.